The 2 T cell receptor beta chains below all came from one sample that was sequenced in a study of T cell repertoires in aging, cancer and after chemotherapy. Multiplex touch-down PCR with TRB-A/B primers amplified rearranged V-D-J TRB sequences. Via MiXCR, TCRdb re-called the multiplex PCR reads, giving one row per CDR3 protein. The sample has some 1,200 distinct CDR3 sequences; over 25% are singletons. TCR beta rearrangements were amplified from peripheral blood genomic DNA. The sequencing input was blood. These receptor sequences come from a human donor with a solid tumor.

The rearrangement joins TRBV24-1 to TRBJ2-3; 9 bases line up with TRBD2. Germline V lookup: CDR1 KGHDR, CDR2 SFDVKD. J lost 0 bases, V lost 7 bases, and 16 bases had no gene match. This CDR3 region has 19 residues. The CDR3 nucleotides are TGTGCCACCAGCGGCAATCGGGACGCGGGAGGGGCTAGCACAGATACGCAGTATTTT. Translating it yields CATSGNRDAGGASTDTQYF.

Relative to its sample, this clonotype is medium-sized. The chain joins TRBV6-5 to TRBJ1-5; a weak D match, TRBD1 (5 bases). The V and J ends lost 5 bases and 7 bases respectively, with 12 bases between them. The germline CDR1 and CDR2 sequences are MNHEY and SVGAGI. This CDR3 has 13 amino acids. The CDR3 loop reads CASSQGETQPQHF. For the CDR3, the DNA is TGTGCCAGCAGTCAAGGGGAAACCCAGCCCCAGCATTTT.